Listed here are 24 T cell receptor beta chains from one sample, sequenced in a study of T cell responses to AZD1222 COVID-19 vaccine. Measured with immunoSEQ multiplex PCR; TCRdb has only the in-frame clones, and not every one. The profile covers more than 75,000 clones, with 85% to 90% appearing a single time and 6.5% to 8% taken by the ten largest. The starting material was peripheral blood, obtained on day 0 of AZD1222 vaccination. The receptors stem from an adult in good health.

The V and J genes are TRBV6-5 and TRBJ1-1, with D perhaps TRBD1 (5 bases). The V and J ends lost 8 bases and 0 bases respectively, with 13 bases between them. Germline-derived CDR1 and CDR2 are MNHEY and SVGAGI. The CDR3 is 14 amino acids. The CDR3 region has the DNA TGTGCCAGCGTTGACAGCACCATGAACACTGAAGCTTTCTTT. The encoded protein is CASVDSTMNTEAFF.

The chain recombines TRBV29-1 with TRBJ2-1, with D possibly matching TRBD2 (5 bases). With 3 bases removed from V and 9 bases from J, the gap between germline ends came to 18 bases. Germline CDR1 reads SQVTM; CDR2 reads ANQGSEA. The CDR3 has 14 residues. This CDR3 is CSVDRHNTGSEQFF. The CDR3 coding sequence is TGCAGCGTTGACAGGCACAACACGGGAAGTGAGCAGTTCTTC.

In its sample, this clone was seen a few times. The chain links TRBV6-5 to TRBJ2-3, with D possibly TRBD2 on 5 matching bases. Germline-derived CDR1 and CDR2 are MNHEY and SVGAGI. The CDR3 loop spans 16 amino acids. With 2 bases removed from V and 2 bases from J, the gap between germline ends came to 14 bases. The CDR3 loop reads CASSYAGRFDTDTQYF. The CDR3 DNA reads TGTGCCAGCAGTTACGCGGGTCGGTTCGACACAGATACGCAGTATTTT.

V is TRBV12-3 or TRBV12-4 and J is TRBJ1-1; D possibly corresponds to TRBD1 (5 bases). CDR3 size: 13 residues. Trimming removed 7 bases at V and 4 bases at J, with 13 bases between. CDR3 region: CASKRGFATEAFF. For the CDR3, the DNA is TGTGCCAGCAAGAGGGGTTTTGCCACTGAAGCTTTCTTT.

The chain carries TRBV9 and TRBJ2-2; 10 positions agree with TRBD1. The junction had 7 bases not matched to a gene; V was cut back by 2 bases and J by 6 bases. CDR3 length: 16 residues. Germline lookup yields CDR1 SGDLS and CDR2 YYNGEE. The CDR3 region is CASSVTPGTGAGELFF. CDR3 nucleotides: TGTGCCAGCAGCGTGACCCCCGGGACAGGGGCCGGGGAGCTGTTTTTT.

Within the sample, this clone is medium-sized. This chain links TRBV4-1 with TRBJ1-1; TRBD1 is a possible D gene (5 bases). The CDR3 length is 14 residues. In germline, CDR1 is MGHRA, CDR2 YSYEKL. V lost 4 bases and J lost 4, with 13 bases in between. CDR3: CASSPLQGGTEAFF. The CDR3 DNA reads TGCGCCAGCAGCCCCCTGCAGGGTGGCACTGAAGCTTTCTTT.

The rearrangement joins TRBV3-1 (or the pseudogene TRBV3-2) to TRBJ1-1, with D tentatively TRBD1 (5 bases). The germline CDR1 and CDR2 sequences are LGHDT and YNNKEL (reference sequence). Trimming pared 3 bases from V and 0 bases from J, leaving 11 bases between. The CDR3 has 15 residues. The DNA of the CDR3 is TGTGCCAGCAGCCAGGGGCTACGAGTGAACACTGAAGCTTTCTTT. Amino acid sequence: CASSQGLRVNTEAFF.

This clone was detected a few times. The rearrangement joins TRBV28 to TRBJ2-7; D tentatively fits TRBD1 or TRBD2 (5 bases each). Trimming removed 7 bases from V and 0 bases from J, with 16 bases in between. Germline V gives CDR1 MDHEN, CDR2 SYDVKM. The CDR3 covers 15 residues. The CDR3 DNA is TGTGCCAGCATTGGGGTGGGGGATAGCTCCTACGAGCAGTACTTC. Protein sequence: CASIGVGDSSYEQYF.

V gene TRBV6-2 or TRBV6-3 combines with J gene TRBJ1-1; D is perhaps TRBD1 (6 bases). The germline CDR1 and CDR2 sequences are MNHEY and SVGEGT. The CDR3 runs to 13 residues. Trimming left V 5 bases short and J 7 bases short, with 14 bases between. The CDR3 protein is CASSPRGVGEAFF. In DNA, the CDR3 is TGTGCCAGCAGTCCCAGGGGAGTGGGTGAAGCTTTCTTT.

The rearrangement joins TRBV4-1 to TRBJ2-7; D is undetermined. This CDR3 comprises 15 residues. The V gene lost 0 bases and the J gene lost 4 bases, with 13 bases spanning the gap. Germline-derived CDR1 and CDR2 are MGHRA and YSYEKL. The CDR3 DNA sequence: TGCGCCAGCAGCCAAGAAGCCGGCAGGAATTACGAGCAGTACTTC. Protein: CASSQEAGRNYEQYF.

Concerning this clone: The same CDR3 arises from other DNA sequences in this sample as well. The genes are TRBV6-5 and TRBJ2-2, with a possible D match to TRBD1 (5 bases). The V end lost 1 base, the J end lost 2 bases, and 8 bases lay between the germline ends. CDR3 length: 15 amino acids. CDR1 is MNHEY and CDR2 is SVGAGI in the germline V gene. The CDR3, as DNA: TGTGCCAGCAGTTACTGGGGCCAAAACACCGGGGAGCTGTTTTTT. Translating it yields CASSYWGQNTGELFF.

The CDR3 loop is CASSLYGGLDEQFF. DNA of the CDR3: TGTGCCAGCAGCTTGTACGGGGGACTAGATGAGCAGTTCTTC. V gene TRBV5-8 combines with J gene TRBJ2-1; 8 positions agree with TRBD2. The CDR3 spans 14 residues. Germline CDR1 reads SGHTS; CDR2 reads YDEGEE. Trimming took 1 base from V and 8 from J; bases not matched to a gene: 5.

The rearrangement joins TRBV2 to TRBJ1-5; possibly TRBD1 for D (5 bases). This CDR3 region has 14 residues. V was cut by 10 bases and J by 5 bases, with 18 bases left in between. The germline gives CDR1 SNHLY, CDR2 FYNNEI. CDR3 loop: CATRGRGGDQPQHF. CDR3 sequence (DNA): TGTGCCACCCGGGGTAGGGGCGGGGATCAGCCCCAGCATTTT.

V gene TRBV7-2 combines with J gene TRBJ2-3; 9 bases are a match to TRBD2. CDR1 and CDR2 (germline): SGHTA, FQGNSA. V gave up 2 bases and J gave up 1 base; unmatched junction bases: 10. The CDR3 covers 18 residues. The CDR3 bases are TGTGCCAGCAGCTTATCCAGCTCCCGGACTAGCGGCACAGATACGCAGTATTTT. Its protein product is CASSLSSSRTSGTDTQYF.

This rearrangement joins TRBV5-5 to TRBJ2-1; D is unclear. Germline assignment: CDR1 SGHKS and CDR2 YYEKEE (reference sequence). V was pared by 0 bases and J by 1 base, with 14 bases between. The length of the CDR3 is 17 residues. As DNA, the CDR3 is TGTGCCAGCAGCTTGGCCGGGTCCCGAGGATCCTACAATGAGCAGTTCTTC. Protein: CASSLAGSRGSYNEQFF.

The rearrangement joins TRBV19 to TRBJ2-1; TRBD2 matches at 7 bases. The CDR3 has 15 residues. Looked up from germline, CDR1 is LNHDA and CDR2 is SQIVND (reference sequence). V was pared by 4 bases and J by 3 bases, with 6 bases of the junction left unmatched. Here the CDR3 DNA reads TGTGCCAGTAGTAGATGGGGGGAGGGCTACAATGAGCAGTTCTTC. Translation: CASSRWGEGYNEQFF.

The V call is TRBV24-1, the J call TRBJ2-7, with 13 bases lining up with TRBD2. The V gene's germline CDR1 is KGHDR and CDR2 SFDVKD. This CDR3 is built from 16 residues. Unmatched junction bases numbered 2, after V lost 4 bases and J lost 0 bases. The CDR3 DNA reads TGTGCCACCAGTGACCGGACTAGCGGGAGCTCCTACGAGCAGTACTTC. This translates into CATSDRTSGSSYEQYF.

The rearrangement uses TRBV20-1 and TRBJ1-2; D not certain. V lost 5 bases and J 13 bases, leaving 8 bases between the germline ends. The CDR3 loop spans 8 amino acids. CDR1 is DFQATT, CDR2 SNEGSKA, per germline (reference sequence). The CDR3 is CSAYLGTF. The CDR3 region has the DNA TGCAGTGCTTACCTTGGCACCTTC.

The chain links TRBV28 to TRBJ2-1, with a possible D match to TRBD1 (6 bases). V lost 5 bases to trimming and J lost 9 bases, with 20 bases between them. CDR1 is MDHEN, CDR2 SYDVKM, per germline. The CDR3 is 15 residues long. CDR3: CASSPGQPPWFEQFF. The CDR3 region has the DNA TGTGCCAGCAGTCCAGGACAGCCTCCATGGTTTGAGCAGTTCTTC.

The V gene is TRBV9, the J gene TRBJ1-2; D unclear. V gave up 5 bases and J gave up 6 bases, with 14 bases separating them. Germline CDR1 is SGDLS and CDR2 is YYNGEE. The CDR3 is 13 amino acids. The CDR3 reads CASSPRWGDGYTF. CDR3 in DNA: TGTGCCAGCAGTCCTAGGTGGGGAGATGGCTACACCTTC.

The chain uses TRBV21-1 and TRBJ2-7; the table gives TRBD2 as D, unverified against the DNA. TRBV21-1 is deemed a pseudogene. The CDR3 is made up of 14 amino acids. Here the CDR3 DNA reads TGTGCCAGCAGCACTACTAGCGGGCCCTACGAGCAGTACTTC. It translates to CASSTTSGPYEQYF.

This chain links TRBV6-5 with TRBJ1-6; D might be TRBD1 (6 bases). The CDR3 is 14 amino acids. V was pared by 0 bases and J by 9 bases, with 9 bases between. In germline, CDR1 is MNHEY, CDR2 SVGAGI. The CDR3 DNA reads TGTGCCAGCAGTTACTCGGGGGGCCGTTCACCCCTCCACTTT. Amino acid sequence: CASSYSGGRSPLHF.

The chain carries TRBV27 and TRBJ1-1; perhaps TRBD1 as D (5 bases). V gave up 5 bases and J gave up 1 base, with 20 bases separating them. Germline values: CDR1 MNHEY, CDR2 SMNVEV (reference sequence). CDR3 length: 17 amino acids. The chain's CDR3 is CASSLKPRGGWNTEAFF. The CDR3 DNA reads as TGTGCCAGCAGTCTCAAGCCACGGGGGGGATGGAACACTGAAGCTTTCTTT.

This clone was seen only once. The CDR3 sequence is CASSPQGTGNTIYF. The CDR3 nucleotides read TGTGCCAGCAGCCCCCAGGGGACAGGAAACACCATATATTTT. The V and J genes are TRBV6-5 and TRBJ1-3, with a tentative D call TRBD1 (6 bases). The V gene lost 6 bases and the J gene lost 4 bases, with 13 bases spanning the gap. The germline CDR1 and CDR2 sequences are MNHEY and SVGAGI. The CDR3 runs to 14 residues.